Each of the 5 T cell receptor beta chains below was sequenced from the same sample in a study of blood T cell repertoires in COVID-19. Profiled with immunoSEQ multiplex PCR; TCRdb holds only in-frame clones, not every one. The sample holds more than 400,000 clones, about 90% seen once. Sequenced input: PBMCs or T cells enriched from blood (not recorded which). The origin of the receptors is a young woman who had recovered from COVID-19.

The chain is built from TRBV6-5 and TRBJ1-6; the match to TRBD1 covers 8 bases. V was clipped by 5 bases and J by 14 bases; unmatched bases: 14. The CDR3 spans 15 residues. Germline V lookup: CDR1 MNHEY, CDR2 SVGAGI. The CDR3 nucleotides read TGTGCCAGCAGTCCCCAAGGGACAGGTCTATTCACCCTCCACTTT. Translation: CASSPQGTGLFTLHF.

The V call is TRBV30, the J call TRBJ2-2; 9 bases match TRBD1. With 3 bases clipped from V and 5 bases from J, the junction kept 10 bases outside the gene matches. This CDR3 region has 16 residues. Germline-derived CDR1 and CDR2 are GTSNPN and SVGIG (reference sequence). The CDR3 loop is CAWRSPRTGETGELFF. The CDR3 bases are TGTGCCTGGAGATCTCCTAGGACAGGGGAAACCGGGGAGCTGTTTTTT. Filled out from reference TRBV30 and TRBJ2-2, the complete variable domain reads SQTIHQWPATLVQPVGSPLSLECTVEGTSNPNLYWYRQAAGRGLQLLFYSVGIGQISSEVPQNLSASRPQDRQFILSSKKLLLSDSGFYLCAWRSPRTGETGELFFGEGSRLTVL.

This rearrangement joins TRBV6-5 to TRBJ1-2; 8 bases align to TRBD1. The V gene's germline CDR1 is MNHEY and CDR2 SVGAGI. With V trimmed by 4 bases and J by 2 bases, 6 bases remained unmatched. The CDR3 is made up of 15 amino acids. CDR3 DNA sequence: TGTGCCAGCAGTTTGACAGGGGACCCCAACTATGGCTACACCTTC. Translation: CASSLTGDPNYGYTF.

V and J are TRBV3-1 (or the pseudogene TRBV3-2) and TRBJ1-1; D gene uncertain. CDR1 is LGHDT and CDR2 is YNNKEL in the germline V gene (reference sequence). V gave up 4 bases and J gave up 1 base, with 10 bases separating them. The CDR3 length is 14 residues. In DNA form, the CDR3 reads TGTGCCAGCAGCCTCCGGGAGAGGAACACTGAAGCTTTCTTT. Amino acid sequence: CASSLRERNTEAFF.

The CDR3 sequence: CASRSGGNEQFF. The CDR3, as DNA: TGTGCCAGCAGGTCCGGCGGCAATGAGCAGTTCTTC. The rearrangement links TRBV6-5 to TRBJ2-1; no reliable D call. Germline-derived CDR1 and CDR2 are MNHEY and SVGAGI. V lost 6 bases and J lost 6, with 9 bases in between. This CDR3 has 12 residues.